This T cell receptor beta chain was sequenced for a study of T cells in Graves' hyperthyroidism and ophthalmopathy. RNA transcripts served as the template for amplifying TCR beta CDR3 regions. First-round RT-PCR targeting the TCR CDR3 was performed with the HTBI primer set. TCRdb used MiXCR to reprocess the multiplex PCR reads, holding one entry per CDR3 protein. This sample carries about 200,000 distinct CDR3 sequences, around 16% of them seen once, and the ten largest clones take 53%. Study-wide results and limits: Separating ophthalmopathy from stable hyperthyroidism was achieved by a 13 V-J model.

Graves' hyperthyroidism showing no ophthalmopathy progression within 18 months was considered stable. Orbital computed tomography, thyroid ultrasound, serum thyroxine and TRAb, and clinical symptoms together informed the diagnoses. The PBMCs were sourced from fresh peripheral blood (about 10 ml). CDR3 length equals 16 residues. CDR1 is DFQATT and CDR2 is SNEGSKA in the germline V gene (reference sequence). The J segment lost 4 bases and the V segment lost 0 bases, leaving 8 bases of the junction unmatched. This clonotype was detected ten times or more. The antigen is unknown. The chain has TRBV20-1 and TRBJ2-3, with TRBD2 matching 9 bases. This clonotype was obtained from a woman aged 45-65 years with Graves' hyperthyroidism. Specimen: blood. This CDR3 reads CSARDLGSGSPDTQYF. The CDR3, as DNA: TGCAGTGCTAGAGATTTGGGTAGCGGGAGCCCAGATACGCAGTATTTT.